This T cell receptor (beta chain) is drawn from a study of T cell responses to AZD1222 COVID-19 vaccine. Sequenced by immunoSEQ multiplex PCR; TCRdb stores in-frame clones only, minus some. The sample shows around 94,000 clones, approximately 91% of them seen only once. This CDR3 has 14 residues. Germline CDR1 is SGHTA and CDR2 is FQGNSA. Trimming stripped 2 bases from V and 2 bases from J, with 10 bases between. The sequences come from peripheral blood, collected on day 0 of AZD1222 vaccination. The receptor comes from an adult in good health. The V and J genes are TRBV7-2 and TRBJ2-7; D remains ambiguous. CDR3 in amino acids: CASSLRPRTYEQYF. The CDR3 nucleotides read TGTGCCAGCAGCTTAAGGCCGAGGACCTACGAGCAGTACTTC.